The 7 T cell receptor beta chains listed next were all sequenced from one sample in a study of T cells in Graves' hyperthyroidism and ophthalmopathy. Amplification of TCR beta CDR3 regions was performed using RNA transcripts as template. The HTBI primer set drove a first-round RT-PCR of the TCR CDR3. TCRdb reprocessed the multiplex PCR reads via MiXCR and lists one record per CDR3 protein. Among approximately 320,000 distinct CDR3 sequences, around 16% were seen once, and the ten largest hold roughly 33%. Sequencing used blood. The origin of the receptors is a man aged 25-40 years with Graves' hyperthyroidism.

This clonotype was observed many times. The chain recombines TRBV3-1 with TRBJ1-2; a possible D gene is TRBD1 (5 bases). Trimming cost V 1 base and J 6 bases, with 18 bases left between them. CDR1 LGHDT and CDR2 YNNKEL come from the germline V gene (reference sequence). The CDR3 loop spans 16 amino acids. Here the CDR3 reads CASSQGYGGPTNGYTF. As DNA, the CDR3 is TGTGCCAGCAGCCAAGGATATGGGGGACCTACGAATGGCTACACCTTC.

The chain carries TRBV28 and TRBJ1-5, with TRBD1 matching 8 bases. Trimming removed 5 bases from V and 6 bases from J; junction bases left unmatched: 6. The CDR3 contains 14 residues. Germline V gene lookup returns CDR1 MDHEN and CDR2 SYDVKM. The CDR3 reads CASSVRTGTQPQHF. As DNA, the CDR3 is TGTGCCAGCAGTGTCAGGACAGGGACTCAGCCCCAGCATTTT. The full variable domain, its missing parts supplied by reference TRBV28 and TRBJ1-5, is DVKVTQSSRYLVKRTGEKVFLECVQDMDHENMFWYRQDPGLGLRLIYFSYDVKMKEKGDIPEGYSVSREKKERFSLILESASTNQTSMYLCASSVRTGTQPQHFGDGTRLSIL.

This chain links TRBV20-1 with TRBJ2-3; D is ambiguous. Germline CDR1 and CDR2: DFQATT and SNEGSKA (reference sequence). V was shortened by 0 bases and J by 0 bases, with 13 bases between the two germline ends. This CDR3 comprises 16 residues. In nucleotides, the CDR3 is TGCAGTGCTAGAGAAGATCAGCGAACTAGCACAGATACGCAGTATTTT. It translates to CSAREDQRTSTDTQYF.

The rearrangement uses TRBV27 and TRBJ2-1; D remains ambiguous. The CDR3 consists of 14 residues. Trimming stripped 0 bases from V and 8 bases from J, with 11 bases between. Germline CDR1 MNHEY, CDR2 SMNVEV (reference sequence). The CDR3 reads CASSLSSPRDEQFF. CDR3 in DNA: TGTGCCAGCAGTTTATCGAGTCCTAGGGATGAGCAGTTCTTC.

Ten or more counts support this clonotype. This rearrangement joins TRBV11-3 to TRBJ2-1; D gene uncertain. Trimming took 6 bases from V and 7 from J, leaving 13 bases between them. Looked up from germline, CDR1 is SGHNT and CDR2 is YENEEA. The CDR3 is 13 residues long. The CDR3 protein is CASSFLPWNEQFF. In DNA, the CDR3 is TGTGCCAGCAGTTTCCTACCCTGGAATGAGCAGTTCTTC.

V usage is TRBV12-5 and J usage is TRBJ2-2; 10 nucleotides agree with TRBD2. With V trimmed by 7 bases and J by 3 bases, 11 bases remained unmatched. This CDR3 has 17 amino acids. CDR1 is LGHNT and CDR2 is FRNRAP in the germline V gene. The CDR3 protein is CASASHPLAGDTGELFF. The CDR3 DNA reads TGTGCTAGTGCCTCTCACCCCCTAGCGGGAGACACCGGGGAGCTGTTTTTT. Looking up the rest from reference TRBV12-5 and TRBJ2-2 gives the full variable domain: DARVTQTPRHKVTEMGQEVTMRCQPILGHNTVFWYRQTMMQGLELLAYFRNRAPLDDSGMPKDRFSAEMPDATLATLKIQPSEPRDSAVYFCASASHPLAGDTGELFFGEGSRLTVL.

The table lists this clonotype with many counts. The chain has TRBV12-3 or TRBV12-4 and TRBJ2-1, with D perhaps TRBD1 (6 bases). V was cut by 2 bases and J by 5 bases, with 10 bases left in between. The length of the CDR3 is 14 residues. CDR3: CASSLPQGNNEQFF. CDR3 nucleotides: TGTGCCAGCAGTTTACCCCAGGGGAACAATGAGCAGTTCTTC.